This T cell receptor beta chain was documented in a study of blood T cell repertoires in COVID-19. The overall study: Samples representing acute and convalescent COVID-19 were sourced from the United States, Italy and Spain.

Sequencing used immunoSEQ multiplex PCR; TCRdb keeps in-frame clones, though not all of them. The table has 88,000 or so clones, over 85% seen once. The length of the CDR3 is 16 residues. Losses at the gene ends were 3 bases for V and 1 base for J; bases not matched to a gene: 6. Germline loops: CDR1 LNHDA, CDR2 SQIVND (reference sequence). The clonotype comes from a man aged 50-59 years with acute or convalescent COVID-19. The chain is built from TRBV19 and TRBJ2-3, with 8 bases aligning to TRBD2. Material for sequencing was peripheral blood. The CDR3 coding sequence is TGTGCCAGTAGTATCCCCGGGAGGGCCGGCACAGATACGCAGTATTTT. It yields the protein CASSIPGRAGTDTQYF.